These 29 T cell receptor beta chains share one sample of origin, sequenced in a study of identical twins. TCRdb re-called the 5' RACE reads through MiXCR, storing one row per CDR3 protein. The data contain 250,000 to 350,000 distinct CDR3 sequences, about 8.9% of them singletons. These data also formed part of another study, on yellow fever vaccine responses in identical twins.

Material for sequencing was memory (CD45RO+) T cells sorted from blood. These receptors came from a woman younger than 30 in good health.

The rearrangement links TRBV20-1 to TRBJ2-3, with D possibly matching TRBD2 (7 bases). The ends were cut back, 0 bases at V and 2 bases at J, with 12 bases in the middle. The CDR3 has 15 amino acids. Germline CDR1 is DFQATT and CDR2 is SNEGSKA (reference sequence). CDR3 nucleotide sequence: TGCAGTGCTAGAGATTGGGGGGGCCTCACAGATACGCAGTATTTT. Translating gives CSARDWGGLTDTQYF.

At least ten counts were recorded for this clonotype. The V gene is TRBV7-2, the J gene TRBJ1-6; D is unclear. This CDR3 has 14 residues. The V gene's germline CDR1 is SGHTA and CDR2 FQGNSA. V gave up 0 bases and J gave up 10 bases, with 10 bases separating them. The CDR3 here is CASSLAGPRSPLHF. In DNA form, the CDR3 reads TGTGCCAGCAGCTTAGCGGGCCCAAGGTCACCCCTCCACTTT.

This chain uses TRBV7-9 with TRBJ2-5; 9 bases match TRBD2. Germline CDR1 SEHNR, CDR2 FQNEAQ (reference sequence). This CDR3 is 15 amino acids long. With V trimmed by 4 bases and J by 4 bases, 7 bases remained unmatched. The DNA for the CDR3 is TGTGCCAGCAGCTGGGTAGCGGGAGCGCGAGAGACCCAGTACTTC. Its protein product is CASSWVAGARETQYF. Full variable domain (remainder filled in from reference TRBV7-9 and TRBJ2-5): DTGVSQNPRHKITKRGQNVTFRCDPISEHNRLYWYRQTLGQGPEFLTYFQNEAQLEKSRLLSDRFSAERPKGSFSTLEIQRTEQGDSAMYLCASSWVAGARETQYFGPGTRLLVL.

This chain joins TRBV20-1 and TRBJ2-1; 11 bases are a match to TRBD2. The CDR3 has 18 amino acids. Germline V gene sequence: CDR1 DFQATT, CDR2 SNEGSKA (reference sequence). The trim removed 2 bases at V and 1 base at J, leaving 10 bases unmatched. CDR3 region: CSARTITSGRSSYNEQFF. DNA for the CDR3: TGCAGTGCTAGAACGATCACTAGCGGGAGATCTTCCTACAATGAGCAGTTCTTC.

Points on this clonotype: It is unclear where the CDR3 begins or ends on the DNA, so no DNA is shown, and the CDR3 is as TCRdb lists it. The gene calls are TRBV15 and TRBJ2-2; TRBD2 is taken as the D call from the table, unchecked against the DNA. Germline CDR1 reads LNHNV; CDR2 reads YYDKDF (reference sequence). The CDR3 has 18 residues if both end residues are counted. The CDR3 spells CATSREGLAGSTGELFFF.

In this sample, this clonotype turned up many times. The chain carries TRBV12-3 or TRBV12-4 and TRBJ2-2; 9 bases fit TRBD1. The CDR3 has 17 amino acids. V was pared by 5 bases and J by 7 bases, with 14 bases of the junction left unmatched. In nucleotides, the CDR3 is TGTGCCAGCAGTCCCCCACCGGACAGGGGCGGTGGCGGGGAGCTGTTTTTT. It specifies CASSPPPDRGGGGELFF.

The rearrangement joins TRBV6-1 to TRBJ2-3, with D possibly TRBD2 on 7 matching bases. In germline, CDR1 is MNHNS, CDR2 SASEGT. This CDR3 comprises 15 residues. V lost 6 bases and J 6 bases, leaving 19 bases between the germline ends. The CDR3 bases are TGTGCCAGCAGCCCTGCGGGGGTCCAGGGGGATACGCAGTATTTT. This codes for CASSPAGVQGDTQYF.

This clonotype was found many times. The rearrangement uses TRBV29-1 and TRBJ2-5, with D possibly being TRBD1 (5 bases). Looked up from germline, CDR1 is SQVTM and CDR2 is ANQGSEA. V dropped 7 bases and J dropped 3 bases, with 12 bases sitting between them. The CDR3 totals 12 residues. The DNA for the CDR3 is TGCAGCGCCAGGGTTTTCGAAGAGACCCAGTACTTC. Translated: CSARVFEETQYF.

In its sample, this clonotype was seen a few times. J is TRBJ1-1 and V is TRBV28; TRBD1 aligns across 8 bases. The CDR3 is 15 amino acids. Per germline, CDR1 MDHEN and CDR2 SYDVKM. Germline trimming cut 4 bases from V and 5 bases from J; bases unmatched to any gene: 9. The CDR3 loop is CASSSPQGARTEAFF. CDR3 in DNA: TGTGCCAGCAGTTCCCCCCAGGGGGCTCGGACTGAAGCTTTCTTT.

In its sample, this clonotype was seen a few times. The chain combines TRBV6-5 with TRBJ2-5; no clear D. The germline CDR1 and CDR2 sequences are MNHEY and SVGAGI. The CDR3 covers 13 residues. V was shortened by 0 bases and J by 5 bases, with 7 bases between the two germline ends. The DNA for the CDR3 is TGTGCCAGCAGTTACTCGTTCTTGGAGACCCAGTACTTC. Protein: CASSYSFLETQYF.

This clonotype was seen at least ten times. The chain uses TRBV20-1 and TRBJ2-5; the D gene could be TRBD1 or TRBD2 (6 bases each). There are 15 residues in the CDR3. The ends were cut back, 8 bases at V and 0 bases at J, with 19 bases in the middle. Per the germline V gene, CDR1 is DFQATT and CDR2 is SNEGSKA (reference sequence). The CDR3 protein is CSTQQGGGYQETQYF. The CDR3 DNA follows: TGCAGTACCCAACAGGGTGGGGGGTACCAAGAGACCCAGTACTTC.

The chain is built from TRBV10-2 and TRBJ2-3; D call uncertain. The V gene's germline CDR1 is WSHSY and CDR2 SAAADI. The CDR3 extends over 13 amino acids. Trimming cost V 7 bases and J 2 bases, with 10 bases left between them. CDR3 in amino acids: CASTPENTDTQYF. The DNA of the CDR3 is TGCGCCAGCACCCCAGAAAACACAGATACGCAGTATTTT.

In its sample, this clonotype was seen many times. V usage is TRBV12-3 or TRBV12-4 and J usage is TRBJ2-5; TRBD2 aligns across 12 bases. After removal of 2 bases from V and 0 bases from J, the junction contained 4 bases not matched to a gene. This CDR3 spans 17 amino acids. The CDR3 region has the DNA TGTGCCAGCAGTTTACGGAGGACTAGCGGGAACCAAGAGACCCAGTACTTC. It specifies CASSLRRTSGNQETQYF.

This clonotype was counted ten times or more. The chain uses TRBV5-1 and TRBJ2-2; D gene uncertain. Trimming removed 4 bases at V and 2 bases at J, with 15 bases between. The CDR3 covers 16 residues. Germline lookup yields CDR1 SGHRS and CDR2 YFSETQ. The CDR3 bases are TGCGCCAGCAGCCCCGGAGCCGGTCGAAACACCGGGGAGCTGTTTTTT. It translates to CASSPGAGRNTGELFF.

The CDR3 nucleotides are TGCAGTGCAAGACTAGCGGCAGATACGCAGTATTTT. It encodes CSARLAADTQYF. The chain joins TRBV20-1 to TRBJ2-3; TRBD2 matches at 9 bases. J was trimmed by 4 bases and V by 6 bases; bases with no gene match: 2. The CDR3 runs 12 residues. Germline CDR1 is DFQATT and CDR2 is SNEGSKA (reference sequence).

This clonotype was seen many times. The V call is TRBV28, the J call TRBJ2-7; D gene uncertain. Looked up from germline, CDR1 is MDHEN and CDR2 is SYDVKM. CDR3 length: 16 residues. The V end lost 5 bases, the J end lost 5 bases, and 22 bases lay between the germline ends. The CDR3 bases are TGTGCCAGCAGTGAAGCCCCCTACGGTCCCCAGGACGAGCAGTACTTC. Its translation is CASSEAPYGPQDEQYF. Together with reference TRBV28 and TRBJ2-7, the CDR3 gives the full variable domain: DVKVTQSSRYLVKRTGEKVFLECVQDMDHENMFWYRQDPGLGLRLIYFSYDVKMKEKGDIPEGYSVSREKKERFSLILESASTNQTSMYLCASSEAPYGPQDEQYFGPGTRLTVT.

This sequence joins TRBV6-1 and TRBJ2-3; perhaps TRBD2 as D (6 bases). The CDR3 runs 13 residues. Germline V gene data show CDR1 as MNHNS and CDR2 as SASEGT. Deletions cut 5 bases from V and 11 bases from J, with 17 bases between. The CDR3 here is CASSRTRDWGQYF. CDR3 DNA: TGTGCCAGCAGTCGCACCCGGGACTGGGGGCAGTATTTT.

This clonotype was observed many times. The chain joins TRBV29-1 to TRBJ2-1; no reliable D call. V gave up 6 bases and J gave up 5 bases, with 14 bases separating them. The V gene's germline CDR1 is SQVTM and CDR2 ANQGSEA. There are 13 residues in the CDR3. CDR3 protein: CSVDGPRNNEQFF. Here the CDR3 DNA reads TGCAGCGTCGACGGGCCCAGGAACAATGAGCAGTTCTTC.

This rearrangement joins TRBV7-2 to TRBJ1-2, with unresolved D. Germline lookup yields CDR1 SGHTA and CDR2 FQGNSA. V lost 2 bases to trimming and J lost 8 bases, with 12 bases between them. The CDR3 runs to 13 residues. The CDR3 sequence: CASSLPQRRGYTF. The CDR3 coding sequence is TGTGCCAGCAGCTTACCACAGCGTCGGGGCTACACCTTC.

This clonotype was seen a few times. The chain uses TRBV3-1 and TRBJ1-6, with 7 nucleotides matching TRBD1. The CDR3 covers 15 residues. From germline, CDR1 is LGHDT and CDR2 YNNKEL (reference sequence). V was pared by 1 base and J by 7 bases, with 4 bases of the junction left unmatched. CDR3 in DNA: TGTGCCAGCAGCCAAGGGTACAGGGGAAATTCACCCCTCCACTTT. This sequence encodes CASSQGYRGNSPLHF.

This clonotype was recorded many times. The chain recombines TRBV5-1 with TRBJ2-1; possibly TRBD2 for D (6 bases). Trimming removed 2 bases from V and 7 bases from J, with 16 bases in between. Per the germline V gene, CDR1 is SGHRS and CDR2 is YFSETQ. There are 15 residues in the CDR3. DNA for the CDR3: TGCGCCAGCAGCTTACCGGGAGCGTCAAGGAATGAGCAGTTCTTC. Translated, it gives CASSLPGASRNEQFF.

There are many counts of this clonotype. V is TRBV28 and J is TRBJ2-1, with D unresolved. The germline V and J ends were trimmed by 2 bases and 6 bases, with 8 bases remaining between them. The CDR3 sequence is 13 residues long. From germline, CDR1 is MDHEN and CDR2 SYDVKM. CDR3 sequence: CASSLGQFNEQFF. CDR3 bases: TGTGCCAGCAGTTTAGGTCAATTCAATGAGCAGTTCTTC.

This clonotype was seen more than once but under ten times. The genes are TRBV12-3 or TRBV12-4 and TRBJ2-1; 8 positions agree with TRBD2. The CDR3 covers 15 residues. The junction had 5 bases not matched to a gene; V was cut back by 5 bases and J by 2 bases. This CDR3 is CASSAHSGAYNEQFF. In DNA, the CDR3 is TGTGCCAGCAGTGCCCATAGCGGGGCCTACAATGAGCAGTTCTTC.

This clonotype was seen a few times. V gene TRBV5-1 combines with J gene TRBJ2-1; 10 nucleotides match TRBD2. Per the germline V gene, CDR1 is SGHRS and CDR2 is YFSETQ. With 5 bases clipped from V and 0 bases from J, the junction kept 11 bases outside the gene matches. This CDR3 has 18 residues. The DNA for the CDR3 is TGCGCCAGCAGGTATAAAGTAGCGGGGGGCCACTCCTACAATGAGCAGTTCTTC. The encoded protein is CASRYKVAGGHSYNEQFF.

The CDR3 DNA is TGTGCCACCAGAGATGCTAGCCTCACCGGGGAGCTGTTTTTT. Its protein product is CATRDASLTGELFF. This chain joins TRBV15 and TRBJ2-2; maybe TRBD2 (5 bases). The length of the CDR3 is 14 residues. Trimming left V 6 bases short and J 4 bases short, with 12 bases between. Germline V CDR1 and CDR2: LNHNV, YYDKDF (reference sequence).

This clonotype was observed a few times. V usage is TRBV6-1 and J usage is TRBJ1-4; TRBD1 aligns across 7 bases. The CDR3 has 13 residues. Germline trimming cut 8 bases from V and 7 bases from J; bases unmatched to any gene: 7. In germline, CDR1 is MNHNS, CDR2 SASEGT. The CDR3: CASDRDSSEKLFF. The DNA for the CDR3 is TGTGCCAGCGACAGGGATTCTTCTGAAAAACTGTTTTTT.

The genes are TRBV4-2 and TRBJ1-1; D gene unclear. CDR3 length equals 15 residues. Germline CDR1 LGHNA, CDR2 YNFKEQ. V shed 0 bases and J shed 1 base, with 9 bases lying between them. In DNA, the CDR3 is TGTGCCAGCAGCCAAGATCGTTGGGAGAACACTGAAGCTTTCTTT. It specifies CASSQDRWENTEAFF.

V gene TRBV6-5 combines with J gene TRBJ1-2; D is possibly TRBD1 (5 bases). This CDR3 has 11 amino acids. Per the germline V gene, CDR1 is MNHEY and CDR2 is SVGAGI. Deletions cut 8 bases from V and 7 bases from J, with 11 bases between. The CDR3 coding sequence is TGTGCCAGCCGGAGGGGAGGTGGCTACACCTTC. Protein product: CASRRGGGYTF.

V is TRBV14 and J is TRBJ1-1, with D unclear. Germline V gene data show CDR1 as SGHDN and CDR2 as FVKESK. V shed 0 bases and J shed 1 base, with 9 bases lying between them. The CDR3 consists of 15 residues. The CDR3 sequence is CASSQDGRRNTEAFF. The CDR3, as DNA: TGTGCCAGCAGCCAAGACGGCAGACGGAACACTGAAGCTTTCTTT.